The 19 T cell receptor beta chains in this list originate from one sample, sequenced in a study of T-cell reconstitution after alpha-beta-depleted transplantation in children (dated by TCRdb to between 2015 and 2016). Library preparation was by PCR. This sample was sequenced with an Illumina HiSeq 2500. TCR libraries were prepared with molecular barcoding, using unique molecular identifiers to normalize TCRbeta repertoire quantification. The public reads were quality trimmed at Q25 with fastp and then assembled into clones with MiXCR by TCRdb, keeping productive beta chains. Duplicate CDR3 protein sequences are folded into a single record with the most common DNA and genes. Across this sample there are some 600,000 distinct CDR3 sequences, with around a sixth seen only once. In total, the top ten clones hold approximately 1% of the sample. The sample here was PBMCs from the stem cell graft donor, taken from the stem cell graft. Receptor source: a human donor who donated a stem cell graft to a child with acute myeloid leukemia.

This clonotype was picked up many times. The V gene is TRBV4-3, the J gene TRBJ2-3; D possibly corresponds to TRBD1 (6 bases). V lost 4 bases and J 5 bases, leaving 13 bases between the germline ends. Germline CDR1 and CDR2: LGHNA and YSLEER. The CDR3 consists of 14 residues. For the CDR3, the DNA is TGCGCCAGCAGCCCCCAGGGGCGCGTAGATACGCAGTATTTT. Residues: CASSPQGRVDTQYF.

This clonotype has a count of ten or more. The chain couples TRBV20-1 to TRBJ1-3; D is ambiguous. V lost 7 bases and J lost 0, with 13 bases in between. CDR1 is DFQATT, CDR2 SNEGSKA, per germline (reference sequence). This CDR3 is built from 14 residues. CDR3 DNA: TGCAGTGTGTTATCCAGCCTCTCTGGAAACACCATATATTTT. It specifies CSVLSSLSGNTIYF.

The rearrangement links TRBV5-1 to TRBJ1-1; TRBD1 might be the D (5 bases). The germline CDR1 and CDR2 sequences are SGHRS and YFSETQ. V lost 3 bases and J 6 bases, leaving 15 bases between the germline ends. The CDR3 runs 14 residues. The CDR3 DNA follows: TGCGCCAGCAGCTCACAGCAGGGATTGGCTGAAGCTTTCTTT. It is translated as CASSSQQGLAEAFF.

This clonotype was picked up many times. This chain uses TRBV7-2 with TRBJ1-5; 7 bases agree with TRBD1. Germline CDR1 reads SGHTA; CDR2 reads FQGNSA. Trimming at V came to 1 base and at J to 6 bases, leaving 0 bases not matched to a gene. The CDR3 length is 13 residues. The CDR3 DNA sequence: TGTGCCAGCAGCTTAGAGGGGGCTCAGCCCCAGCATTTT. It yields the protein CASSLEGAQPQHF.

This clonotype was observed at least ten times. The genes are TRBV29-1 and TRBJ1-6; maybe TRBD1 (6 bases). V lost 7 bases to trimming and J lost 0 bases, with 10 bases between them. There are 14 residues in the CDR3. Looked up from germline, CDR1 is SQVTM and CDR2 is ANQGSEA. CDR3 loop: CSAGGNSYNSPLHF. The CDR3 DNA reads as TGCAGCGCCGGGGGCAACTCCTATAATTCACCCCTCCACTTT. Full variable domain (rest looked up from reference TRBV29-1 and TRBJ1-6): SAVISQKPSRDICQRGTSLTIQCQVDSQVTMMFWYRQQPGQSLTLIATANQGSEATYESGFVIDKFPISRPNLTFSTLTVSNMSPEDSSIYLCSAGGNSYNSPLHFGNGTRLTVT.

The chain has TRBV27 and TRBJ2-3; perhaps TRBD1 as D (6 bases). V was shortened by 2 bases and J by 9 bases, with 18 bases between the two germline ends. CDR3 length equals 15 residues. Germline CDR1 reads MNHEY; CDR2 reads SMNVEV (reference sequence). In nucleotides, the CDR3 is TGTGCCAGCAGTTTAGAGGGGGTCGAGGTGGGGACGCAGTATTTT. This gives the protein CASSLEGVEVGTQYF.

This clonotype turned up a few times. The chain couples TRBV7-9 to TRBJ2-1; the D gene could be TRBD1 or TRBD2 (6 bases each). The CDR3 has 13 residues. With 3 bases removed from V and 9 bases from J, the gap between germline ends came to 12 bases. Germline CDR1 reads SEHNR; CDR2 reads FQNEAQ (reference sequence). CDR3 residues: CASSFPGGREQFF. The CDR3 nucleotides read TGTGCCAGCAGCTTTCCCGGGGGCCGTGAGCAGTTCTTC. Drawing the rest from reference TRBV7-9 and TRBJ2-1, the complete variable domain is DTGVSQNPRHKITKRGQNVTFRCDPISEHNRLYWYRQTLGQGPEFLTYFQNEAQLEKSRLLSDRFSAERPKGSFSTLEIQRTEQGDSAMYLCASSFPGGREQFFGPGTRLTVL.

This clonotype appeared a few times. The chain joins TRBV5-1 to TRBJ1-1; 9 bases agree with TRBD1. J gave up 1 base and V 2 bases, and 15 bases lay outside the gene matches. This CDR3 is 19 amino acids long. The germline V gene has CDR1 SGHRS and CDR2 YFSETQ. CDR3 bases: TGCGCCAGCAGCTTTGCGGGACAGGGACGAAGTGGAAAGAACACTGAAGCTTTCTTT. Amino acid sequence: CASSFAGQGRSGKNTEAFF. The entire variable domain, with the rest obtained from reference TRBV5-1 and TRBJ1-1, is as follows: KAGVTQTPRYLIKTRGQQVTLSCSPISGHRSVSWYQQTPGQGLQFLFEYFSETQRNKGNFPGRFSGRQFSNSRSEMNVSTLELGDSALYLCASSFAGQGRSGKNTEAFFGQGTRLTVV.

There are many counts of this clonotype. The chain joins TRBV20-1 to TRBJ1-1; TRBD1 aligns across 12 bases. Trimming at V came to 2 bases and at J to 0 bases, leaving 7 bases not matched to a gene. Germline V gene lookup returns CDR1 DFQATT and CDR2 SNEGSKA (reference sequence). The CDR3 consists of 17 residues. This chain's CDR3 is CSARPGQGAPLNTEAFF. In DNA, the CDR3 is TGCAGTGCTAGACCGGGACAGGGGGCCCCTTTGAACACTGAAGCTTTCTTT.

This clonotype appeared many times. This sequence joins TRBV20-1 and TRBJ2-7; tentatively, D is TRBD1 (5 bases). Germline V lookup: CDR1 DFQATT, CDR2 SNEGSKA (reference sequence). The V and J ends lost 1 base and 4 bases respectively, with 14 bases between them. The CDR3 contains 14 residues. The CDR3 region is CSARVSPQGYEQYF. The CDR3 nucleotides read TGCAGTGCTAGAGTCTCTCCGCAGGGATACGAGCAGTACTTC.

In its sample, this clonotype was seen many times. The V and J genes are TRBV20-1 and TRBJ2-5; tentatively, D is TRBD2 (5 bases). The CDR3 is made up of 14 amino acids. Per the germline V gene, CDR1 is DFQATT and CDR2 is SNEGSKA (reference sequence). Trimming took 6 bases from V and 2 from J, leaving 16 bases between them. CDR3 sequence: CSAPGEGSQETQYF. The DNA of the CDR3 is TGCAGTGCCCCGGGCGAGGGATCACAAGAGACCCAGTACTTC.

This clonotype was seen ten or more times. V gene TRBV7-2 combines with J gene TRBJ2-3, with D possibly being TRBD2 (6 bases). V was trimmed by 3 bases and J by 0 bases, leaving 10 bases between them. The CDR3 sequence is 15 residues long. Germline V lookup: CDR1 SGHTA, CDR2 FQGNSA. The CDR3 DNA reads TGTGCCAGCAGCTTGAGCGGGCAAAGCACAGATACGCAGTATTTT. It yields the protein CASSLSGQSTDTQYF.

This clonotype was seen ten or more times. The rearrangement joins TRBV11-2 to TRBJ2-1; D is unresolved. V lost 5 bases and J lost 9, with 8 bases in between. This CDR3 is built from 11 residues. Germline-derived CDR1 and CDR2 are SGHAT and FQNNGV. DNA of the CDR3: TGTGCCAGCAGCCCCTGGGTTGAGCAGTTCTTC. Its translation is CASSPWVEQFF.

V and J are TRBV7-2 and TRBJ1-1; 10 bases match TRBD1. The germline gives CDR1 SGHTA, CDR2 FQGNSA. The CDR3 is 16 amino acids. V trimming: 5 bases; J trimming: 5 bases; junction bases outside the gene matches: 11. CDR3 amino acids: CASSRAGTGVRTEAFF. DNA of the CDR3: TGTGCCAGCAGCCGCGCCGGGACAGGGGTTAGGACTGAAGCTTTCTTT.

This clonotype has just a few counts. The chain recombines TRBV20-1 with TRBJ2-3; weak D call: TRBD1 (5 bases). Trimming shortened V by 3 bases and J by 2 bases, and 18 bases separated the two germline ends. The CDR3 loop spans 16 amino acids. The germline V gene encodes CDR1 DFQATT and CDR2 SNEGSKA (reference sequence). The CDR3 sequence: CSASRETDAFTDTQYF. The CDR3, as DNA: TGCAGTGCTAGTCGAGAGACAGACGCCTTCACAGATACGCAGTATTTT.

The chain combines TRBV18 with TRBJ2-3; maybe TRBD2 (6 bases). V lost 0 bases, J lost 4 bases, and 11 bases lay in between. The CDR3 spans 15 residues. Germline assignment: CDR1 KGHSH and CDR2 LQKENI. CDR3 coding DNA: TGTGCCAGCTCACCACCCCTCTCGGGGGCAGATACGCAGTATTTT. This gives the protein CASSPPLSGADTQYF. The full variable domain, in which reference TRBV18 and TRBJ2-3 provide the parts outside the CDR3, is NAGVMQNPRHLVRRRGQEARLRCSPMKGHSHVYWYRQLPEEGLKFMVYLQKENIIDESGMPKERFSAEFPKEGPSILRIQQVVRGDSAAYFCASSPPLSGADTQYFGPGTRLTVL.

This clonotype was seen more than once but under ten times. This chain links TRBV7-2 with TRBJ2-5; 9 positions match TRBD1. J lost 11 bases, V lost 5 bases, and 12 bases had no gene match. The CDR3 loop spans 14 amino acids. The germline gives CDR1 SGHTA, CDR2 FQGNSA. The DNA for the CDR3 is TGTGCCAGCAGCACAGACAGGGGGGATATAGTACAGTACTTC. Translated, it gives CASSTDRGDIVQYF.

Many counts were recorded for this clonotype. The chain employs TRBV7-2 and TRBJ2-1; TRBD2 aligns across 14 bases. Per germline, CDR1 SGHTA and CDR2 FQGNSA. This CDR3 is built from 15 residues. With 4 bases clipped from V and 9 bases from J, the junction kept 5 bases outside the gene matches. The CDR3 DNA sequence: TGTGCCAGCAGCTCCGGACTAGCGGGGGGCGGTGAGCAGTTCTTC. Its protein product is CASSSGLAGGGEQFF. Supplemented by reference TRBV7-2 and TRBJ2-1, the full variable domain reads GAGVSQSPSNKVTEKGKDVELRCDPISGHTALYWYRQSLGQGLEFLIYFQGNSAPDKSGLPSDRFSAERTGGSVSTLTIQRTQQEDSAVYLCASSSGLAGGGEQFFGPGTRLTVL.

This clonotype has at least ten counts. The V and J genes are TRBV25-1 and TRBJ2-7; tentatively, D is TRBD1 or TRBD2 (5 bases each). The germline gives CDR1 MGHDK, CDR2 SYGVNS. This CDR3 is built from 12 residues. V was trimmed by 2 bases and J by 3 bases, leaving 5 bases between them. CDR3 in amino acids: CASSEGGYEQYV. In nucleotides, the CDR3 is TGTGCCAGCAGTGAAGGGGGCTACGAGCAGTACGTC.